These 26 T cell receptor beta chains were sequenced from one sample in a study of cytomegalovirus exposure and HLA in healthy donors (dated by TCRdb to the late 2010s). The library relied on the immunoSEQ multiplex PCR assay. A mixture of 60 forward primers for TCR Vbeta segments and 13 reverse primers for TCR Jbeta segments was used in the multiplex PCR. TCRdb obtained this table from immuneACCESS and retained in-frame rearrangements with V and J assigned. These tables miss some clones; where compared with another copy, unresolved V genes account for less than half of the shortfall, and the remainder is unexplained. This sample has around 150,000 clones in its table, and 60% to 80% of those were observed once. The top ten hold 4% to 5.5% of the sample. The sample consisted of PBMCs. All receptors derive from a male donor in good health and CMV-seronegative.

The rearrangement uses TRBV4-1 and TRBJ2-2; a weak D match, TRBD2 (6 bases). V was clipped by 5 bases and J by 10 bases, with 14 bases between them. The CDR3 is made up of 13 amino acids. Germline CDR1 reads MGHRA; CDR2 reads YSYEKL. The CDR3, as DNA: TGCGCCAGCAGCATAGTGGGAGGATCGGAGCTGTTTTTT. This translates into CASSIVGGSELFF.

The chain joins TRBV4-2 to TRBJ2-2, with a tentative D call TRBD2 (7 bases). Germline CDR1 is LGHNA and CDR2 is YNFKEQ. The CDR3 runs to 15 residues. V was trimmed by 0 bases and J by 7 bases, leaving 12 bases between them. CDR3 residues: CASSQEGGHIGELFF. The CDR3 nucleotides read TGTGCCAGCAGCCAAGAGGGGGGGCATATCGGGGAGCTGTTTTTT.

This clone was detected only a few times. CDR3 DNA sequence: TGTGCCTGGACTCCCCTAATCTCTTGGAGGGAAGGTCGGTATGGCTACACCTTC. It translates to CAWTPLISWREGRYGYTF. The V and J genes are TRBV30 and TRBJ1-2; D call uncertain. Trimming stripped 4 bases from V and 5 bases from J, with 29 bases between. The CDR3 extends over 18 amino acids. Germline V gives CDR1 GTSNPN, CDR2 SVGIG (reference sequence).

This clone appeared once. The chain uses TRBV6-5 and TRBJ2-4; D may be TRBD1 (6 bases). The CDR3 totals 15 residues. Germline V CDR1 and CDR2: MNHEY, SVGAGI. V dropped 6 bases and J dropped 4 bases, with 16 bases sitting between them. The CDR3 coding sequence is TGTGCCAGCAGCCTAGACAGGTCAGGAAAAAACATTCAGTACTTC. The encoded protein is CASSLDRSGKNIQYF.

The rearrangement links TRBV6-5 to TRBJ1-1; D may be TRBD1 (6 bases). Trimming left V 6 bases short and J 1 base short, with 15 bases between. The CDR3 sequence is 15 residues long. Germline CDR1 reads MNHEY; CDR2 reads SVGAGI. The CDR3 spells CASSLTGQTNTEAFF. CDR3 in DNA: TGTGCCAGCAGCCTTACTGGACAGACGAACACTGAAGCTTTCTTT.

V gene TRBV18 combines with J gene TRBJ2-7; 7 positions match TRBD2. Germline V CDR1 and CDR2: KGHSH, LQKENI. The CDR3 spans 14 residues. With V trimmed by 6 bases and J by 3 bases, 8 bases remained unmatched. CDR3 DNA: TGTGCCAGCTCGGCTCAACGGGAGGTCTACGAGCAGTACTTC. This sequence encodes CASSAQREVYEQYF.

The genes are TRBV6-1 and TRBJ1-1; D possibly corresponds to TRBD1 (6 bases). V shed 1 base and J shed 7 bases, with 10 bases lying between them. This CDR3 contains 13 residues. Looked up from germline, CDR1 is MNHNS and CDR2 is SASEGT. CDR3 sequence (DNA): TGTGCCAGCAGTGAAGGGACAGAGAATGAAGCTTTCTTT. This codes for CASSEGTENEAFF.

A few counts support this clone. Other DNA sequences within the sample encode an identical CDR3. The CDR3 loop is CASSLEGAVYGYTF. The CDR3 DNA sequence: TGCGCCAGCAGCTTGGAGGGGGCAGTTTATGGCTACACCTTC. This sequence joins TRBV5-1 and TRBJ1-2, with 7 bases matching TRBD1. Germline CDR1 and CDR2: SGHRS and YFSETQ. The CDR3 spans 14 residues. The trim removed 0 bases at V and 5 bases at J, leaving 4 bases unmatched.

The V call is TRBV19, the J call TRBJ2-7; possible D gene TRBD1, 5 bases. Germline CDR1 LNHDA, CDR2 SQIVND (reference sequence). V dropped 5 bases and J dropped 4 bases, with 18 bases sitting between them. This CDR3 contains 15 residues. CDR3 sequence (DNA): TGTGCCAGTAGTCCCCAGGGTGGGTATGGTTACGAGCAGTACTTC. It translates to CASSPQGGYGYEQYF. Full variable domain (rest looked up from reference TRBV19 and TRBJ2-7): DGGITQSPKYLFRKEGQNVTLSCEQNLNHDAMYWYRQDPGQGLRLIYYSQIVNDFQKGDIAEGYSVSREKKESFPLTVTSAQKNPTAFYLCASSPQGGYGYEQYFGPGTRLTVT.

The V and J genes are TRBV19 and TRBJ2-2; D may be TRBD1 (6 bases). Germline lookup yields CDR1 LNHDA and CDR2 SQIVND (reference sequence). This CDR3 is 15 amino acids long. V lost 5 bases, J lost 5 bases, and 15 bases lay in between. CDR3 coding DNA: TGTGCCAGTAGTCCCGCAGGGGCGCTTACCGGGGAGCTGTTTTTT. It specifies CASSPAGALTGELFF.

This clone has only a few counts. The chain uses TRBV6-1 and TRBJ1-5; 8 bases are a match to TRBD1. V shed 6 bases, J shed 4 bases, and the junction held 8 bases outside the gene matches. This CDR3 is built from 15 residues. Per the germline V gene, CDR1 is MNHNS and CDR2 is SASEGT. CDR3 sequence (DNA): TGTGCCAGCAGGATGGACAGGGCGGAGAATCAGCCCCAGCATTTT. Its translation is CASRMDRAENQPQHF.

Here the CDR3 DNA reads TGTGCCAGCAGTTACTCCGAGTCAGGGGCGAACTATGGCTACACCTTC. This encodes CASSYSESGANYGYTF. V is TRBV6-5 and J is TRBJ1-2; a possible D gene is TRBD1 (6 bases). Germline V CDR1 and CDR2: MNHEY, SVGAGI. This CDR3 is built from 16 residues. Trimming pared 0 bases from V and 2 bases from J, leaving 13 bases between.

The chain employs TRBV2 and TRBJ1-6; the D is unclear. This CDR3 comprises 15 residues. The ends were cut back, 1 base at V and 7 bases at J, with 11 bases in the middle. Germline lookup yields CDR1 SNHLY and CDR2 FYNNEI. CDR3 sequence (DNA): TGTGCCAGCAGTGAAGAGAATCTCCGGAATTCACCCCTCCACTTT. As protein: CASSEENLRNSPLHF.

The chain combines TRBV6-1 with TRBJ2-1; 10 bases are shared with TRBD1. With 6 bases clipped from V and 9 bases from J, the junction kept 5 bases outside the gene matches. There are 13 residues in the CDR3. CDR1 is MNHNS and CDR2 is SASEGT in the germline V gene. The CDR3 loop reads CASSDRGQGEQFF. CDR3 coding DNA: TGTGCCAGCAGCGACAGGGGGCAGGGTGAGCAGTTCTTC.

Comments on this clone: Relative to the germline gene, one junction end is altered; a read error may explain this. The rearrangement joins TRBV4-1 to TRBJ1-5; 8 bases agree with TRBD1. The CDR3 sequence is 15 residues long. In germline, CDR1 is MGHRA, CDR2 YSYEKL. The CDR3 loop reads CAGSQIQGAGQPQHF. The CDR3 DNA reads TGCGCCGGCAGCCAGATCCAGGGGGCCGGTCAGCCCCAGCATTTT.

This chain's CDR3 is CASSERGNEQYF. The CDR3, as DNA: TGTGCCAGCAGTGAAAGGGGAAACGAGCAGTACTTC. This sequence joins TRBV2 and TRBJ2-5; weak D call: TRBD1 (5 bases). Matching the DNA end better, TRBJ2-7 makes the J call doubtful. The CDR3 runs to 12 residues. The germline CDR1 and CDR2 sequences are SNHLY and FYNNEI.

The chain employs TRBV9 and TRBJ1-5, with 7 bases aligning to TRBD1. The CDR3 length is 15 residues. V lost 4 bases and J lost 3; bases outside the gene matches: 7. Germline CDR1 is SGDLS and CDR2 is YYNGEE. CDR3 amino acids: CASSFRDSYNQPQHF. In DNA form, the CDR3 reads TGTGCCAGCAGCTTTCGGGACAGCTACAATCAGCCCCAGCATTTT.

The chain employs TRBV28 and TRBJ2-7, with TRBD1 as a possible D gene (5 bases). This CDR3 contains 16 residues. The V and J ends lost 5 bases and 2 bases respectively, with 19 bases between them. Germline CDR1 MDHEN, CDR2 SYDVKM. The DNA for the CDR3 is TGTGCCAGCAGTCCACAATCCCCTCAGGGTACCTACGAGCAGTACTTC. This encodes CASSPQSPQGTYEQYF.

The chain joins TRBV9 to TRBJ2-1; D gene uncertain. Germline CDR1 reads SGDLS; CDR2 reads YYNGEE. CDR3 size: 15 residues. The V end was cut by 0 bases, the J end by 1 base, with 8 bases between. The CDR3 reads CASSVGAQSYNEQFF. For the CDR3, the DNA is TGTGCCAGCAGCGTAGGGGCTCAGTCCTACAATGAGCAGTTCTTC. The variable domain in full, completed from reference TRBV9 and TRBJ2-1, reads DSGVTQTPKHLITATGQRVTLRCSPRSGDLSVYWYQQSLDQGLQFLIQYYNGEERAKGNILERFSAQQFPDLHSELNLSSLELGDSALYFCASSVGAQSYNEQFFGPGTRLTVL.

This chain links TRBV19 with TRBJ1-4; 10 positions match TRBD1. The V and J ends lost 7 bases and 7 bases, in that order; junction bases with no gene match: 6. CDR1 is LNHDA and CDR2 is SQIVND in the germline V gene (reference sequence). The CDR3 runs 14 residues. This CDR3 is CASTTDRGSEKLFF. The CDR3 DNA is TGTGCCAGTACCACGGACAGGGGGAGTGAAAAACTGTTTTTT.

The rearrangement uses TRBV5-6 and TRBJ1-4, with D perhaps TRBD1 (5 bases). V lost 2 bases and J lost 5, with 10 bases in between. CDR3 size: 14 residues. Germline CDR1 SGHDT, CDR2 YYEEEE. Here the CDR3 DNA reads TGTGCCAGCAGCTTTGGGGGGAGGAATGAAAAACTGTTTTTT. This translates into CASSFGGRNEKLFF.

The rearrangement joins TRBV4-1 to TRBJ2-5, with TRBD1 as a possible D gene (5 bases). The CDR3 is 15 amino acids. The ends were cut back, 1 base at V and 2 bases at J, with 11 bases in the middle. Per germline, CDR1 MGHRA and CDR2 YSYEKL. The CDR3: CASSQVPRQQETQYF. The CDR3 DNA is TGCGCCAGCAGCCAAGTGCCCCGACAGCAAGAGACCCAGTACTTC.

V gene TRBV6-1 combines with J gene TRBJ2-7; 9 bases map to TRBD1. Trimming took 5 bases from V and 1 from J; bases not matched to a gene: 6. Germline V lookup: CDR1 MNHNS, CDR2 SASEGT. This CDR3 comprises 15 residues. The CDR3 DNA follows: TGTGCCAGCAGTCCACGACAGGGGGGATCCTACGAGCAGTACTTC. Protein product: CASSPRQGGSYEQYF.

This clone was found a few times. The CDR3 DNA sequence: TGTGCCAGCAGCTTAACCCCAGGGATTAACTATGGCTACACCTTC. Protein product: CASSLTPGINYGYTF. The chain combines TRBV7-6 with TRBJ1-2; maybe TRBD1 (5 bases). The length of the CDR3 is 15 residues. Germline V CDR1 and CDR2: SGHVS, FNYEAQ. V lost 2 bases, J lost 1 base, and 11 bases lay in between.

V and J are TRBV7-8 and TRBJ2-5; 9 bases agree with TRBD1. In germline, CDR1 is SGHVS, CDR2 FQNEAQ. There are 16 residues in the CDR3. Trimming at V came to 5 bases and at J to 4 bases, leaving 11 bases not matched to a gene. CDR3 protein: CASSPRVGTGTETQYF. CDR3 coding DNA: TGTGCCAGCAGCCCTCGGGTCGGGACAGGGACAGAGACCCAGTACTTC.

J is TRBJ2-2 and V is TRBV4-3; 7 bases agree with TRBD2. The CDR3 runs 16 residues. Germline V CDR1 and CDR2: LGHNA, YSLEER. J lost 9 bases, V lost 4 bases, and 14 bases had no gene match. CDR3 DNA: TGCGCCAGCAGCCCCGGGCTAGCGGCCATGGAGAGGGAGCTGTTTTTT. It codes for CASSPGLAAMERELFF.